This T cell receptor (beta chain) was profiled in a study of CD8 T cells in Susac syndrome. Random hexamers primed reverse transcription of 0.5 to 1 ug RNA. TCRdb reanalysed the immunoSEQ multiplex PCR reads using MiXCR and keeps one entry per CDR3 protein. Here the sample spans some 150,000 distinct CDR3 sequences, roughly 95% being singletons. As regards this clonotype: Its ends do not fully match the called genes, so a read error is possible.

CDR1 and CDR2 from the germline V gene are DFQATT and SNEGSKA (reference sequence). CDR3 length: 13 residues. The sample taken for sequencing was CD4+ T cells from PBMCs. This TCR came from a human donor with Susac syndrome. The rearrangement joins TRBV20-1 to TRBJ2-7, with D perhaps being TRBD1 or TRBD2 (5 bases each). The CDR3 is CSARDGAIYEQYF. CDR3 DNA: TGCAGTGCGAGAGACGGGGCGATATACGAGCAGTACTTC.